Below, 5 T cell receptor beta chains from the same sample are listed, as sequenced in a study of regulatory T cells in long-lasting Graves disease. Time point here: newly diagnosed GD, antithyroid drugs for less than 3 months. PBMC RNA served as the TCR library source. Assembly of TCR beta libraries relied on iRepertoire HTBI primers together with Arm-PCR of CDR3 regions. TCRdb called the multiplex PCR reads again in MiXCR, with one record for every CDR3 protein. This table holds under 700,000 distinct CDR3 sequences, about 16% found once. The sample was also reused in another study, on T cells in Graves' hyperthyroidism and ophthalmopathy.

Material: peripheral blood mononuclear cells (PBMCs), obtained at new diagnosis, from a patient treated with antithyroid drugs. The receptor set was obtained from a woman aged 40 to 65 with Graves disease.

This clonotype was detected many times. The J gene is TRBJ1-2, the V gene TRBV12-3 or TRBV12-4; maybe TRBD1 (6 bases). CDR3 size: 14 residues. V lost 6 bases and J lost 3, with 14 bases in between. CDR3 in DNA: TGTGCCAGCAGGGGGGCCGCGGGGGACTATGGCTACACCTTC. Protein sequence: CASRGAAGDYGYTF.

The sample holds a few counts of this clonotype. V usage is TRBV5-1 and J usage is TRBJ1-1, with 8 bases lining up with TRBD1. This CDR3 is 16 amino acids long. Germline loops: CDR1 SGHRS, CDR2 YFSETQ. Trimming cost V 3 bases and J 1 base; bases outside gene matches: 8. The CDR3 region is CASSSIGQGGNTEAFF. CDR3 nucleotides: TGCGCCAGCAGCTCCATAGGACAGGGTGGGAACACTGAAGCTTTCTTT.

This clonotype has more than one count but fewer than ten. The V gene is TRBV25-1, the J gene TRBJ2-2; no clear D. This CDR3 contains 13 residues. V lost 5 bases and J lost 1, with 5 bases in between. The germline gives CDR1 MGHDK, CDR2 SYGVNS. The CDR3 loop reads CASSNENTGELFF. The CDR3 DNA follows: TGTGCCAGCAGTAACGAGAACACCGGGGAGCTGTTTTTT. The full variable domain, its missing parts supplied by reference TRBV25-1 and TRBJ2-2, is EADIYQTPRYLVIGTGKKITLECSQTMGHDKMYWYQQDPGMELHLIHYSYGVNSTEKGDLSSESTVSRIRTEHFPLTLESARPSHTSQYLCASSNENTGELFFGEGSRLTVL.

This clonotype was recorded many times. The V call is TRBV4-1, the J call TRBJ2-5; D possibly corresponds to TRBD2 (6 bases). The germline gives CDR1 MGHRA, CDR2 YSYEKL. The CDR3 has 15 residues. With 3 bases removed from V and 5 bases from J, the gap between germline ends came to 16 bases. The CDR3 region is CASSHESAGRETQYF. The CDR3 region has the DNA TGCGCCAGCAGCCACGAGTCCGCAGGGAGGGAGACCCAGTACTTC.

In its sample, this clonotype was seen many times. In DNA form, the CDR3 reads TGTGCCAGCAGCTCGCCGTTGACCGATCAGCCCCAGCATTTT. Protein: CASSSPLTDQPQHF. The chain links TRBV7-8 to TRBJ1-5, with unresolved D. Trimming shortened V by 4 bases and J by 5 bases, and 12 bases separated the two germline ends. The CDR3 sequence is 14 residues long. Germline V gene sequence: CDR1 SGHVS, CDR2 FQNEAQ.